This passage covers 21 T cell receptor beta chains from one sample sequenced in a study of cytomegalovirus exposure and HLA in healthy donors. 60 Vbeta and 13 Jbeta primers were used in PCR. Only in-frame clones appear in the TCRdb table, and some are missing; sequencing was by immunoSEQ multiplex PCR. The sample consists of about 160,000 clones, more than 65% of them appearing once. Sequenced input: PBMCs. All receptors come from a man aged 18 to 29 in good health and CMV-seropositive.

The chain has TRBV5-6 and TRBJ1-5, with D possibly being TRBD1 (6 bases). Germline-derived CDR1 and CDR2 are SGHDT and YYEEEE. CDR3 size: 12 residues. Trimming took off 3 bases at V and 7 bases at J, with 8 bases between the two ends. CDR3 in amino acids: CASSSGGQPQHF. DNA of the CDR3: TGTGCCAGCAGCTCTGGGGGCCAGCCCCAGCATTTT.

This clone was seen a handful of times. The chain links TRBV19 to TRBJ1-1; D possibly corresponds to TRBD1 (5 bases). Germline loops: CDR1 LNHDA, CDR2 SQIVND (reference sequence). The CDR3 is 14 residues long. The germline V and J ends were trimmed by 1 base and 1 base, with 7 bases remaining between them. CDR3 protein: CASSIVQGNTEAFF. DNA for the CDR3: TGTGCCAGTAGTATAGTTCAGGGGAACACTGAAGCTTTCTTT.

The rearrangement uses TRBV4-2 and TRBJ2-7; 10 bases agree with TRBD2. The trim removed 5 bases at V and 2 bases at J, leaving 9 bases unmatched. The CDR3 loop spans 16 amino acids. The V gene's germline CDR1 is LGHNA and CDR2 YNFKEQ. Written as DNA, the CDR3 is TGTGCCAGCAGCTTAGATCGGACTAGCGGAACCTACGAGCAGTACTTC. This gives the protein CASSLDRTSGTYEQYF.

The genes are TRBV11-2 and TRBJ2-3; D is possibly TRBD2 (6 bases). Trimming left V 0 bases short and J 12 bases short, with 13 bases between. The CDR3 sequence is 13 residues long. Germline CDR1 SGHAT, CDR2 FQNNGV. The CDR3 DNA sequence: TGTGCCAGCAGCTTAGATTTAGTGGGGGGACAGTATTTT. Residues: CASSLDLVGGQYF.

The rearrangement uses TRBV6-5 and TRBJ1-2; D not resolved. CDR1 and CDR2 (germline): MNHEY, SVGAGI. CDR3 length: 13 residues. Trimming removed 3 bases at V and 6 bases at J, with 11 bases between. The CDR3 sequence is CASSYNSIHGYTF. Here the CDR3 DNA reads TGTGCCAGCAGTTATAACAGTATACATGGCTACACCTTC.

The chain joins TRBV27 to TRBJ1-5; possible D gene TRBD1, 6 bases. This CDR3 contains 18 residues. Germline CDR1 reads MNHEY; CDR2 reads SMNVEV (reference sequence). With 8 bases removed from V and 7 bases from J, the gap between germline ends came to 30 bases. The CDR3 DNA sequence: TGTGCCAGCGCAATATCCCTTACAGGGTTGAGTGCGTGGCAGCCCCAGCATTTT. As protein: CASAISLTGLSAWQPQHF.

This rearrangement joins TRBV6-6 to TRBJ2-7; maybe TRBD1 (5 bases). The V gene lost 6 bases and the J gene lost 2 bases, with 14 bases spanning the gap. Per germline, CDR1 MNHNY and CDR2 SVGAGI (reference sequence). The CDR3 extends over 14 amino acids. The CDR3: CASSSQVDAYEQYF. In DNA form, the CDR3 reads TGTGCCAGCAGCTCACAGGTTGACGCCTACGAGCAGTACTTC.

The gene calls are TRBV9 and TRBJ1-4, with 11 bases fitting TRBD1. V trimming: 7 bases; J trimming: 7 bases; junction bases outside the gene matches: 9. CDR1 SGDLS and CDR2 YYNGEE come from the germline V gene. The CDR3 length is 15 residues. The CDR3 protein is CASGQGAAVGEKLFF. The DNA for the CDR3 is TGTGCCAGCGGACAGGGGGCCGCGGTTGGTGAAAAACTGTTTTTT.

The J gene is TRBJ1-1, the V gene TRBV18, with D tentatively TRBD1 (5 bases). The CDR3 runs to 16 residues. Trimming left V 6 bases short and J 7 bases short, with 24 bases between. Germline values: CDR1 KGHSH, CDR2 LQKENI. The CDR3 reads CASSPNRQKNSIEAFF. The CDR3 DNA follows: TGTGCCAGCTCCCCCAATCGACAGAAAAATTCGATTGAAGCTTTCTTT.

V gene TRBV5-5 combines with J gene TRBJ1-2, with 11 bases aligning to TRBD1. The CDR3 consists of 17 residues. The J segment lost 2 bases and the V segment lost 4 bases, leaving 10 bases of the junction unmatched. CDR1 is SGHKS and CDR2 is YYEKEE in the germline V gene (reference sequence). The CDR3 DNA sequence: TGTGCCAGCAGCCTATCACCCGGGACAGGGGGGAACTATGGCTACACCTTC. It is translated as CASSLSPGTGGNYGYTF.

The genes are TRBV30 and TRBJ1-1; D might be TRBD1 (5 bases). Germline lookup yields CDR1 GTSNPN and CDR2 SVGIG (reference sequence). The CDR3 is 14 residues long. Trimming removed 0 bases from V and 5 bases from J, with 13 bases in between. CDR3 sequence: CAWSVGAGLTEAFF. The CDR3 DNA is TGTGCCTGGAGTGTCGGGGCGGGGTTGACTGAAGCTTTCTTT.

The rearrangement joins TRBV2 to TRBJ1-2; TRBD1 is a possible D gene (5 bases). CDR1 is SNHLY, CDR2 FYNNEI, per germline. This CDR3 comprises 12 residues. Deletions cut 6 bases from V and 3 bases from J, with 8 bases between. The CDR3 bases are TGTGCCAGCAGCAGGGATGACTATGGCTACACCTTC. It specifies CASSRDDYGYTF.

This clone has a handful of counts. The chain uses TRBV9 and TRBJ2-1, with a weak D call TRBD2 (6 bases). CDR1 and CDR2 (germline): SGDLS, YYNGEE. V dropped 3 bases and J dropped 0 bases, with 16 bases sitting between them. The CDR3 contains 17 residues. The CDR3 nucleotides read TGTGCCAGCAGCGCTTCCAGGGACTTCAGCTCCTACAATGAGCAGTTCTTC. Its translation: CASSASRDFSSYNEQFF.

The rearrangement joins TRBV5-1 to TRBJ2-5, with D maybe TRBD1 (5 bases). V was clipped by 0 bases and J by 4 bases, with 13 bases between them. This CDR3 region has 15 residues. In germline, CDR1 is SGHRS, CDR2 YFSETQ. For the CDR3, the DNA is TGCGCCAGCAGCTTGGAGGTGGGGCCCCCAGAGACCCAGTACTTC. Encoded protein: CASSLEVGPPETQYF.

The rearrangement links TRBV7-9 to TRBJ1-1; 11 nucleotides agree with TRBD1. There are 16 residues in the CDR3. Germline V CDR1 and CDR2: SEHNR, FQNEAQ (reference sequence). V lost 5 bases and J lost 5; bases outside the gene matches: 10. Here the CDR3 DNA reads TGTGCCAGCAGCCCACGGACAGGGGGCAGGAGGACTGAAGCTTTCTTT. It is translated as CASSPRTGGRRTEAFF.

The V call is TRBV2, the J call TRBJ1-1; tentative D call: TRBD1 (6 bases). This CDR3 has 16 amino acids. V was pared by 6 bases and J by 5 bases, with 22 bases between. Germline-derived CDR1 and CDR2 are SNHLY and FYNNEI. The CDR3 DNA is TGTGCCAGCAGACCAAGGGGGGGGGCGGAGGGGACTGAAGCTTTCTTT. Translating it yields CASRPRGGAEGTEAFF.

This chain uses TRBV7-9 with TRBJ2-1; TRBD1 aligns across 9 bases. The germline V gene has CDR1 SEHNR and CDR2 FQNEAQ (reference sequence). This CDR3 spans 17 amino acids. V was pared by 2 bases and J by 8 bases, with 13 bases of the junction left unmatched. The CDR3: CASSLTSSHRGRHEQFF. The CDR3 DNA reads as TGTGCCAGCAGCTTAACGTCTTCCCACAGGGGGCGCCATGAGCAGTTCTTC.

The V call is TRBV5-1, the J call TRBJ2-5; TRBD2 agrees at 7 bases. The CDR3 has 14 residues. Trimming cost V 0 bases and J 7 bases; bases outside gene matches: 6. The germline gives CDR1 SGHRS, CDR2 YFSETQ. CDR3 DNA sequence: TGCGCCAGCAGCTTGGGGCGGGAGCGGGGGACCCAGTACTTC. Its protein product is CASSLGRERGTQYF.

The chain recombines TRBV7-9 with TRBJ1-5; D might be TRBD1 (5 bases). V lost 2 bases and J 7 bases, leaving 6 bases between the germline ends. This CDR3 contains 12 residues. CDR1 and CDR2 (germline): SEHNR, FQNEAQ (reference sequence). DNA of the CDR3: TGTGCCAGCAGCTTACCAGGGCAGCCCCAGCATTTT. Protein sequence: CASSLPGQPQHF.

V gene TRBV2 combines with J gene TRBJ2-7, with D tentatively TRBD2 (5 bases). Trimming removed 7 bases at V and 2 bases at J, with 9 bases between. There are 12 residues in the CDR3. The germline V gene encodes CDR1 SNHLY and CDR2 FYNNEI. CDR3 residues: CASNAGPYEQYF. The DNA of the CDR3 is TGTGCCAGCAATGCGGGTCCCTACGAGCAGTACTTC. Combining the CDR3 with reference TRBV2 and TRBJ2-7 gives the whole variable domain EPEVTQTPSHQVTQMGQEVILRCVPISNHLYFYWYRQILGQKVEFLVSFYNNEISEKSEIFDDQFSVERPDGSNFTLKIRSTKLEDSAMYFCASNAGPYEQYFGPGTRLTVT.

V and J are TRBV5-5 and TRBJ2-7; weak D call: TRBD1 (5 bases). Germline values: CDR1 SGHKS, CDR2 YYEKEE (reference sequence). Trimming took 0 bases from V and 2 from J, leaving 15 bases between them. The CDR3 covers 16 residues. The CDR3 sequence is CASSLAPLGATYEQYF. The CDR3 DNA reads as TGTGCCAGCAGCTTGGCCCCGTTAGGGGCGACCTACGAGCAGTACTTC.